Below, 30 T cell receptor beta chains from the same sample are listed, as sequenced in a study of radiation and T cells in renal cell carcinoma. This table comes from immunoSEQ multiplex PCR, and its TCRdb copy is limited to in-frame clones, with some not included. The sample holds about 150,000 clones; 80% to 90% are singletons and the top ten take around 13%. Described time point: blood 2 weeks post-SBRT. Treatment described: 15 Gy SBRT to primary tumor, nephrectomy 4 weeks later. Sequences were derived from blood, sampled from a patient whose treatment included radiotherapy and nephrectomy. These receptors were taken from a woman aged 45-60 years with renal cell carcinoma.

V gene TRBV5-5 combines with J gene TRBJ1-1; a weak D match, TRBD1 (5 bases). CDR1 SGHKS and CDR2 YYEKEE come from the germline V gene (reference sequence). Trimming left V 1 base short and J 4 bases short, with 14 bases between. The CDR3 loop spans 15 amino acids. The CDR3 here is CASSLPRGGGTEAFF. The CDR3 DNA follows: TGTGCCAGCAGCTTGCCGAGGGGTGGGGGCACTGAAGCTTTCTTT. Drawing the rest from reference TRBV5-5 and TRBJ1-1, the complete variable domain is DAGVTQSPTHLIKTRGQQVTLRCSPISGHKSVSWYQQVLGQGPQFIFQYYEKEERGRGNFPDRFSARQFPNYSSELNVNALLLGDSALYLCASSLPRGGGTEAFFGQGTRLTVV.

This clone was recorded only once. The chain combines TRBV27 with TRBJ2-5; D unclear. Trimming left V 6 bases short and J 8 bases short, with 22 bases between. CDR1 is MNHEY and CDR2 is SMNVEV in the germline V gene (reference sequence). CDR3 length: 15 residues. The CDR3, as DNA: TGTGCCAGCAGGAGACTCCGCCGGAGTGACGATACCCAGTACTTC. This sequence encodes CASRRLRRSDDTQYF.

V gene TRBV6-5 combines with J gene TRBJ1-2, with 7 nucleotides matching TRBD1. This CDR3 region has 14 residues. The J segment lost 4 bases and the V segment lost 6 bases, leaving 8 bases of the junction unmatched. Per germline, CDR1 MNHEY and CDR2 SVGAGI. The CDR3 sequence is CASRAYRGGYGYTF. CDR3 in DNA: TGTGCCAGCAGAGCCTACAGGGGAGGCTATGGCTACACCTTC.

This sequence joins TRBV19 and TRBJ2-3; D is perhaps TRBD1 (6 bases). Germline V gives CDR1 LNHDA, CDR2 SQIVND (reference sequence). V lost 6 bases and J 1 base, leaving 11 bases between the germline ends. This CDR3 has 14 amino acids. The CDR3 DNA follows: TGTGCCAGTAGAAACAGGGACGGCACAGATACGCAGTATTTT. Translation: CASRNRDGTDTQYF.

The genes are TRBV11-2 and TRBJ2-1; no definite D call. The germline V gene has CDR1 SGHAT and CDR2 FQNNGV. With 7 bases removed from V and 10 bases from J, the gap between germline ends came to 14 bases. The CDR3 has 12 residues. This chain's CDR3 is CASTPSMGEQFF. DNA for the CDR3: TGTGCCAGCACCCCGTCAATGGGAGAGCAGTTCTTC.

The V gene is TRBV19, the J gene TRBJ1-5; TRBD1 agrees at 7 bases. The CDR3 is 15 amino acids. The V gene end was trimmed by 5 bases and the J gene end by 6 bases; junction bases not matched to a gene: 10. The germline gives CDR1 LNHDA, CDR2 SQIVND (reference sequence). CDR3 region: CASSAQTGVGQPQHF. The CDR3 bases are TGTGCCAGTAGTGCCCAAACAGGGGTCGGTCAGCCCCAGCATTTT.

This chain uses TRBV7-9 with TRBJ2-3, with 16 nucleotides matching TRBD2. Germline V lookup: CDR1 SEHNR, CDR2 FQNEAQ (reference sequence). Trimming took 5 bases from V and 5 from J; bases not matched to a gene: 7. The CDR3 totals 17 residues. The CDR3 sequence: CASSKGTSGGAIDTQYF. The CDR3 nucleotides read TGTGCCAGCAGCAAAGGGACTAGCGGGGGGGCAATAGATACGCAGTATTTT.

The CDR3 nucleotides are TGTGCCAGTAGTACCCGGACTAGCGGGGGGATAACCTACAATGAGCAGTTCTTC. This codes for CASSTRTSGGITYNEQFF. The chain uses TRBV19 and TRBJ2-1; 14 positions agree with TRBD2. CDR3 size: 18 residues. Germline CDR1 LNHDA, CDR2 SQIVND (reference sequence). Losses at the gene ends were 4 bases for V and 2 bases for J; bases not matched to a gene: 7.

The chain is built from TRBV2 and TRBJ2-1, with 7 bases that match TRBD2. Germline-derived CDR1 and CDR2 are SNHLY and FYNNEI. The trim removed 4 bases at V and 7 bases at J, leaving 13 bases unmatched. The CDR3 is 16 residues long. The CDR3 region is CASSGGTGGGRNEQFF. The DNA for the CDR3 is TGTGCCAGCAGTGGAGGGACCGGCGGGGGACGAAATGAGCAGTTCTTC. Full variable domain (outside the CDR3, taken from reference TRBV2 and TRBJ2-1): EPEVTQTPSHQVTQMGQEVILRCVPISNHLYFYWYRQILGQKVEFLVSFYNNEISEKSEIFDDQFSVERPDGSNFTLKIRSTKLEDSAMYFCASSGGTGGGRNEQFFGPGTRLTVL.

This clone was detected only once. This chain links TRBV19 with TRBJ1-1; D gene uncertain. V was clipped by 5 bases and J by 2 bases, with 18 bases between them. The germline V gene encodes CDR1 LNHDA and CDR2 SQIVND (reference sequence). The CDR3 loop spans 16 amino acids. The CDR3 reads CASSAPLLLLNTEAFF. CDR3 nucleotide sequence: TGTGCCAGTAGTGCACCTTTATTATTACTTAACACTGAAGCTTTCTTT.

V gene TRBV6-1 combines with J gene TRBJ2-3; 7 bases are shared with TRBD1. In germline, CDR1 is MNHNS, CDR2 SASEGT. This CDR3 spans 13 amino acids. Unmatched junction bases numbered 8, after V lost 9 bases and J lost 5 bases. The CDR3 here is CASVTGWLDTQYF. The CDR3 DNA is TGTGCCAGTGTGACAGGGTGGTTAGATACGCAGTATTTT.

The rearrangement links TRBV5-1 to TRBJ1-1; D gene unclear. The V end lost 5 bases, the J end lost 2 bases, and 10 bases lay between the germline ends. The CDR3 spans 13 residues. The germline V gene encodes CDR1 SGHRS and CDR2 YFSETQ. CDR3 region: CASSQLRNTEAFF. The CDR3 DNA reads as TGCGCCAGCAGTCAATTACGAAACACTGAAGCTTTCTTT.

The CDR3 reads CASRAGTANSPLHF. Written as DNA, the CDR3 is TGCGCCAGCAGGGCCGGGACAGCCAATTCACCCCTCCACTTT. V usage is TRBV10-2 and J usage is TRBJ1-6; 7 nucleotides match TRBD1. Trimming took 6 bases from V and 7 from J; bases not matched to a gene: 6. CDR1 and CDR2 from the germline V gene are WSHSY and SAAADI. The CDR3 length is 14 residues.

The gene calls are TRBV5-1 and TRBJ2-1, with D hard to call. V was shortened by 0 bases and J by 6 bases, with 16 bases between the two germline ends. Germline CDR1 and CDR2: SGHRS and YFSETQ. The length of the CDR3 is 16 residues. The CDR3 protein is CASSLAVQSTFNEQFF. In nucleotides, the CDR3 is TGCGCCAGCAGCTTGGCCGTCCAGTCCACCTTCAATGAGCAGTTCTTC.

The V call is TRBV5-6, the J call TRBJ2-7; D is possibly TRBD2 (6 bases). CDR3 size: 13 residues. Trimming took off 2 bases at V and 3 bases at J, with 9 bases between the two ends. CDR1 is SGHDT and CDR2 is YYEEEE in the germline V gene. CDR3 DNA: TGTGCCAGCAGCTTTAGGGGAGGCTACGAGCAGTACTTC. It is translated as CASSFRGGYEQYF.

V and J are TRBV18 and TRBJ1-3; TRBD1 might be the D (6 bases). Deletions cut 3 bases from V and 4 bases from J, with 16 bases between. There are 16 residues in the CDR3. Germline-derived CDR1 and CDR2 are KGHSH and LQKENI. The CDR3 sequence: CASSPMNRVSGNTIYF. The CDR3 region has the DNA TGTGCCAGCTCACCCATGAACAGGGTCTCCGGAAACACCATATATTTT.

The CDR3 DNA is TGCAGCGTTGAACTTTCCTTTGATACTGAAGCTTTCTTT. It yields the protein CSVELSFDTEAFF. This chain uses TRBV29-1 with TRBJ1-1, with D unclear. V lost 2 bases to trimming and J lost 5 bases, with 12 bases between them. The CDR3 extends over 13 amino acids. Germline lookup yields CDR1 SQVTM and CDR2 ANQGSEA.

V is TRBV2 and J is TRBJ1-2; possible D gene TRBD1, 6 bases. Germline assignment: CDR1 SNHLY and CDR2 FYNNEI. The ends were cut back, 3 bases at V and 5 bases at J, with 22 bases in the middle. The CDR3 is 17 amino acids. The CDR3 is CASSEGLERGTFYGYTF. In DNA, the CDR3 is TGTGCCAGCAGTGAGGGTCTTGAGAGGGGGACCTTTTATGGCTACACCTTC.

This clone turned up a few times. The rearrangement uses TRBV5-1 and TRBJ1-3; TRBD1 is a possible D gene (5 bases). This CDR3 has 15 amino acids. Germline V gene data show CDR1 as SGHRS and CDR2 as YFSETQ. The V and J ends lost 2 bases and 0 bases respectively, with 9 bases between them. The CDR3 reads CASSFATGSGNTIYF. As DNA, the CDR3 is TGCGCCAGCAGCTTTGCCACAGGCTCTGGAAACACCATATATTTT.

This chain joins TRBV5-5 and TRBJ1-1, with 7 bases fitting TRBD1. The trim removed 0 bases at V and 5 bases at J, leaving 7 bases unmatched. The CDR3 has 15 amino acids. Germline V lookup: CDR1 SGHKS, CDR2 YYEKEE (reference sequence). CDR3 protein: CASSLGNRGGTEAFF. The CDR3 coding sequence is TGTGCCAGCAGCTTGGGGAACAGGGGAGGAACTGAAGCTTTCTTT.

The chain combines TRBV29-1 with TRBJ2-7; 8 bases agree with TRBD1. The CDR3 has 15 residues. With 0 bases clipped from V and 7 bases from J, the junction kept 11 bases outside the gene matches. CDR1 and CDR2 from the germline V gene are SQVTM and ANQGSEA. The CDR3 loop is CSVEDRGGQGGEQYF. In DNA, the CDR3 is TGCAGCGTTGAAGATAGGGGCGGACAGGGAGGTGAGCAGTACTTC.

The chain uses TRBV10-3 and TRBJ2-5; D uncertain. Germline V gives CDR1 ENHRY, CDR2 SYGVKD. Trimming removed 6 bases at V and 3 bases at J, with 11 bases between. CDR3 length: 13 amino acids. This chain's CDR3 is CAIRGPVEETQYF. The CDR3 DNA reads as TGTGCCATCAGGGGCCCGGTGGAAGAGACCCAGTACTTC.

The rearrangement uses TRBV13 and TRBJ1-1, with D unresolved. Per germline, CDR1 PRHDT and CDR2 FYEKMQ (reference sequence). Trimming shortened V by 4 bases and J by 0 bases, and 12 bases separated the two germline ends. This CDR3 comprises 15 residues. Here the CDR3 reads CASSSRFTMNTEAFF. CDR3 nucleotide sequence: TGTGCCAGCAGCTCCCGTTTTACTATGAACACTGAAGCTTTCTTT.

This clone was observed a few times. J is TRBJ1-2 and V is TRBV6-1, with a tentative D call TRBD1 (5 bases). V lost 2 bases and J lost 4, with 17 bases in between. This CDR3 region has 16 residues. CDR1 and CDR2 (germline): MNHNS, SASEGT. This CDR3 reads CASSEFRSGKTYGYTF. CDR3 DNA: TGTGCCAGCAGTGAATTTCGGTCAGGGAAGACCTATGGCTACACCTTC.

The CDR3 is CSVEDLGTGTRGAYGYTF. DNA of the CDR3: TGCAGCGTTGAAGATCTCGGGACAGGGACTCGGGGAGCCTATGGCTACACCTTC. The J gene is TRBJ1-2, the V gene TRBV29-1, with 9 nucleotides matching TRBD1. Germline lookup yields CDR1 SQVTM and CDR2 ANQGSEA. The CDR3 runs 18 residues. The ends lost 0 bases at V and 4 bases at J; junction bases unmatched: 15.

The J gene is TRBJ1-2, the V gene TRBV5-5; D uncertain. This CDR3 is 15 amino acids long. The germline V and J ends were trimmed by 1 base and 0 bases, with 10 bases remaining between them. Germline V lookup: CDR1 SGHKS, CDR2 YYEKEE (reference sequence). CDR3 DNA sequence: TGTGCCAGCAGCTTGCCGGCCTTAGCTAACTATGGCTACACCTTC. This codes for CASSLPALANYGYTF.

CDR3 DNA sequence: TGCGCCAGCAGCCAAACTAGCGGGGGACCGGAGACCCAGTACTTC. The encoded protein is CASSQTSGGPETQYF. J is TRBJ2-5 and V is TRBV5-1; the match to TRBD2 covers 11 bases. V was pared by 4 bases and J by 5 bases, with 7 bases of the junction left unmatched. The length of the CDR3 is 15 residues. Germline V gene lookup returns CDR1 SGHRS and CDR2 YFSETQ. The whole variable domain, filled in from reference TRBV5-1 and TRBJ2-5, reads KAGVTQTPRYLIKTRGQQVTLSCSPISGHRSVSWYQQTPGQGLQFLFEYFSETQRNKGNFPGRFSGRQFSNSRSEMNVSTLELGDSALYLCASSQTSGGPETQYFGPGTRLLVL.

The rearrangement links TRBV19 to TRBJ2-7, with D perhaps matching TRBD1 or TRBD2 (5 bases each). Trimming shortened V by 3 bases and J by 3 bases, and 12 bases separated the two germline ends. CDR3 size: 14 residues. CDR1 and CDR2 (germline): LNHDA, SQIVND (reference sequence). The CDR3 spells CASSIRDGIYEQYF. CDR3 coding DNA: TGTGCCAGTAGTATCCGGGACGGAATCTACGAGCAGTACTTC.

The rearrangement uses TRBV7-9 and TRBJ2-5; D is ambiguous. The CDR3 has 10 residues. CDR1 is SEHNR and CDR2 is FQNEAQ in the germline V gene (reference sequence). Trimming shortened V by 6 bases and J by 4 bases, and 3 bases separated the two germline ends. The CDR3 DNA reads TGTGCCAGCAGTCTAGAGACCCAGTACTTC. The encoded protein is CASSLETQYF.

The CDR3 sequence: CASSPLQTGTQETQYF. The CDR3 nucleotides are TGCGCCAGCAGCCCCCTGCAGACGGGGACTCAAGAGACCCAGTACTTC. The V gene is TRBV5-1, the J gene TRBJ2-5; possibly TRBD2 for D (6 bases). The CDR3 is 16 residues long. CDR1 is SGHRS, CDR2 YFSETQ, per germline. The germline V and J ends were trimmed by 4 bases and 2 bases, with 18 bases remaining between them.